This entry features one TCR beta chain sequence. Germline lookup yields CDR1 MDHEN and CDR2 SYDVKM. The CDR3 runs to 13 residues. V lost 7 bases and J lost 4, with 13 bases in between. The sample is drawn from a study of blood T cell repertoires in COVID-19. Study information: Researchers got acute and convalescent COVID-19 samples from the United States, Italy and Spain. In each case, the material was cDNA or gDNA derived from T cells, B-cell-depleted T cells, or PBMCs.

Original processing notes: Scientists estimated how many nucleated cells there were by amplifying reference gene primers. Measured with immunoSEQ multiplex PCR; TCRdb has only the in-frame clones, and not every one. V and J calls and clone size follow that table, whereas D and trimming were derived from the DNA. The table has about 410,000 clones, 89% seen once. The chain recombines TRBV28 with TRBJ1-1; a weak D match, TRBD1 (6 bases). This clonotype was sampled from a woman between 40 and 55 years old with COVID-19, enrolled during active disease. The source material was peripheral blood. In DNA, the CDR3 is TGTGCCAGCACCTTACAGGGATCCACTGAAGCTTTCTTT. It yields the protein CASTLQGSTEAFF.